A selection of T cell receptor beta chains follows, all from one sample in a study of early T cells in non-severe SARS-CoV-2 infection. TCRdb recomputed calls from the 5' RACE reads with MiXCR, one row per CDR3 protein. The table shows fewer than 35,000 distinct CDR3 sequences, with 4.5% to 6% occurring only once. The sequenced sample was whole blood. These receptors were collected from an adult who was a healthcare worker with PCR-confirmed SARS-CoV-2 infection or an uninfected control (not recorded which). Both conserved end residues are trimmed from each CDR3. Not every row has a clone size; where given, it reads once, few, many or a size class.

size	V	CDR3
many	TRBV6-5	ASSYGGHNEQF
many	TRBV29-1	SVEELAGVVRTDTQY
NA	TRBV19	ASSIDRGNEQF
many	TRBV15	ATSPPARGNTEAF
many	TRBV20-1	SARRRLADYNEQF
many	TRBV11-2	ASSLEEGYYGYT
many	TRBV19	ASRPLEGYGYT
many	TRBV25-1	ASSEGGRGNQPQH
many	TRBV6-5	ASSYSPPGAETQY
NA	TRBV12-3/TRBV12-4	ASRGANYGYT
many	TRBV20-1	SAWAAYSGRDHNEQF
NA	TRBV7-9	ASTSPGSGGTQY
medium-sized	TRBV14	ASSQDRSEAF
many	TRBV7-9	ASSFIFSGKDVYEQY
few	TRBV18	ASSPNRQGEAF
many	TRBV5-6	ASSRNSGSLLSYEQY
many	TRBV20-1	SARARAKNIQY
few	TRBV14	ASSPDTYSTDTQY
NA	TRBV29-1	SVDGTGGSETDTQY
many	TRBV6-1	ASSIRQNTEAF
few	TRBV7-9	ATATGDSPLH
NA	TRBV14	ASSQEWAGLGYGYT
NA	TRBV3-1	ASSPTVRETQY
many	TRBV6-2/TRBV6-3	ASSPTSGGPSVTQY
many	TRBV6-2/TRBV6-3	ASSHRGTSIHEQF
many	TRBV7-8	ASSLGAAGPEQY
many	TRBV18	ASSPVWGYTEAF
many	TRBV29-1	SVSGGGELF
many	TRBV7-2	ASSLRTGEFYEQY
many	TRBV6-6	ASRRDSTNYGYT
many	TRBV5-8	ASSRGRLSASGANVLT
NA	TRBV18	ASSPPKVKVQAGELF
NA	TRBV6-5	ASSSPGTYEQY
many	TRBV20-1	SARVPGYGYT
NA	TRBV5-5	ASSLGQGQGTEAF
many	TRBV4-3	ASSQDPPVWRGTTDTQY
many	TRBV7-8	ASAGALRDTQY
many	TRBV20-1	SATGLAEQF
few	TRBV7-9	ASCPGASTDTQY
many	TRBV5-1	ASSLALAGLQQTQY
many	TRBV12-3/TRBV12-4	ASSGGDQQETQY
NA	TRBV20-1	SARDFQREGGEQF
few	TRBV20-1	SAALAHTQY
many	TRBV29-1	SAGREQESSQPQH